The 23 T cell receptor beta chains below were found in one sample sequenced in a study of blood T cell repertoires in COVID-19. The method was immunoSEQ multiplex PCR; TCRdb's version includes in-frame clones alone and lacks a portion of them. The sample holds around 170,000 clones, roughly 80% seen once. The specimen was peripheral blood. Receptors were obtained from a man between 18 and 29 years old with active or convalescent COVID-19.

The chain has TRBV28 and TRBJ1-2; D might be TRBD1 (5 bases). Deletions cut 2 bases from V and 4 bases from J, with 14 bases between. The germline V gene has CDR1 MDHEN and CDR2 SYDVKM. This CDR3 is built from 15 residues. The CDR3 loop is CASSLGPGYTYGYTF. CDR3 DNA: TGTGCCAGCAGTTTAGGCCCAGGGTACACCTATGGCTACACCTTC.

This chain links TRBV5-4 with TRBJ2-5; 13 bases agree with TRBD2. The CDR3 consists of 17 residues. The V gene end was trimmed by 0 bases and the J gene end by 4 bases; junction bases not matched to a gene: 6. Per germline, CDR1 SGHNT and CDR2 YYREEE (reference sequence). This CDR3 reads CASSLVRTSGSRETQYF. The CDR3 region has the DNA TGTGCCAGCAGCTTGGTCCGGACTAGCGGGAGTCGAGAGACCCAGTACTTC.

The chain recombines TRBV4-1 with TRBJ2-5, with D maybe TRBD2 (7 bases). The CDR3 spans 14 residues. Germline V gene sequence: CDR1 MGHRA, CDR2 YSYEKL. Between the trimmed V and J ends, which lost 4 bases and 5 bases, there was a span of 14 bases. CDR3 in DNA: TGCGCCAGCAGCCTAACACAGGGAGGGGAGACCCAGTACTTC. This translates into CASSLTQGGETQYF.

The chain employs TRBV13 and TRBJ1-6; D gene ambiguous. Between the trimmed V and J ends, which lost 3 bases and 9 bases, there was a span of 12 bases. The CDR3 length is 14 residues. Germline CDR1 is PRHDT and CDR2 is FYEKMQ (reference sequence). The CDR3 coding sequence is TGTGCCAGCAGCTTGAGGCTCGTGGGTTCACCCCTCCACTTT. Translating gives CASSLRLVGSPLHF. Using reference TRBV13 and TRBJ1-6 for the parts outside the CDR3, the full variable domain is AAGVIQSPRHLIKEKRETATLKCYPIPRHDTVYWYQQGPGQDPQFLISFYEKMQSDKGSIPDRFSAQQFSDYHSELNMSSLELGDSALYFCASSLRLVGSPLHFGNGTRLTVT.

The chain links TRBV6-5 to TRBJ1-5; 7 positions match TRBD1. The V and J ends lost 7 bases and 4 bases, in that order; junction bases with no gene match: 4. Germline values: CDR1 MNHEY, CDR2 SVGAGI. The CDR3 runs to 13 residues. The CDR3 DNA sequence: TGTGCCAGCACCAACAGGGGTAATCAGCCCCAGCATTTT. It specifies CASTNRGNQPQHF.

This chain links TRBV5-1 with TRBJ2-3, with D tentatively TRBD2 (6 bases). Germline values: CDR1 SGHRS, CDR2 YFSETQ. Trimming left V 2 bases short and J 6 bases short, with 19 bases between. The CDR3 has 16 amino acids. In nucleotides, the CDR3 is TGCGCCAGCAGCTTACGGGACTCCACTACCTCCGATACGCAGTATTTT. Its protein product is CASSLRDSTTSDTQYF.

This sequence joins TRBV12-5 and TRBJ2-7; the match to TRBD1 covers 7 bases. Unmatched junction bases numbered 15, after V lost 3 bases and J lost 4 bases. The length of the CDR3 is 17 residues. CDR1 and CDR2 (germline): LGHNT, FRNRAP. Written as DNA, the CDR3 is TGTGCTAGTGGTTTAGCCTCGAAGACAGGGCTCCCTTACGAGCAGTACTTC. This sequence encodes CASGLASKTGLPYEQYF.

The V and J genes are TRBV7-9 and TRBJ1-5; D not certain. The V and J ends lost 5 bases and 0 bases respectively, with 8 bases between them. The germline V gene encodes CDR1 SEHNR and CDR2 FQNEAQ (reference sequence). This CDR3 is 14 amino acids long. CDR3 residues: CASSPAASNQPQHF. In DNA form, the CDR3 reads TGTGCCAGCAGCCCGGCGGCTAGCAATCAGCCCCAGCATTTT. The entire variable domain, with the rest obtained from reference TRBV7-9 and TRBJ1-5, is as follows: DTGVSQNPRHKITKRGQNVTFRCDPISEHNRLYWYRQTLGQGPEFLTYFQNEAQLEKSRLLSDRFSAERPKGSFSTLEIQRTEQGDSAMYLCASSPAASNQPQHFGDGTRLSIL.

This rearrangement joins TRBV6-1 to TRBJ1-1; D gene ambiguous. CDR1 and CDR2 (germline): MNHNS, SASEGT. Trimming took off 2 bases at V and 4 bases at J, with 11 bases between the two ends. The CDR3 sequence is 14 residues long. The CDR3 DNA reads TGTGCCAGCAGTGAACCCGGGGAGGCCACTGAAGCTTTCTTT. Amino acid sequence: CASSEPGEATEAFF.

This clone was found many times. The chain uses TRBV12-5 and TRBJ1-1; tentatively, D is TRBD1 (5 bases). The germline V gene has CDR1 LGHNT and CDR2 FRNRAP. The CDR3 has 14 residues. V was clipped by 1 base and J by 3 bases, with 9 bases between them. The CDR3 reads CASGLAQGYTEAFF. The CDR3 DNA is TGTGCTAGTGGTTTGGCCCAGGGTTACACTGAAGCTTTCTTT.

This sequence joins TRBV19 and TRBJ1-1; D gene unclear. The CDR3 covers 14 residues. Trimming cost V 5 bases and J 4 bases, with 14 bases left between them. The germline V gene has CDR1 LNHDA and CDR2 SQIVND (reference sequence). The CDR3 sequence: CASSSTYPGTEAFF. The CDR3 nucleotides read TGTGCCAGTAGTTCTACGTACCCGGGCACTGAAGCTTTCTTT. The complete variable domain, with remaining parts taken from reference TRBV19 and TRBJ1-1, reads DGGITQSPKYLFRKEGQNVTLSCEQNLNHDAMYWYRQDPGQGLRLIYYSQIVNDFQKGDIAEGYSVSREKKESFPLTVTSAQKNPTAFYLCASSSTYPGTEAFFGQGTRLTVV.

V usage is TRBV5-4 and J usage is TRBJ2-1; 7 nucleotides agree with TRBD1. Germline values: CDR1 SGHNT, CDR2 YYREEE (reference sequence). V was clipped by 2 bases and J by 7 bases; unmatched bases: 3. This CDR3 comprises 13 residues. In DNA form, the CDR3 reads TGTGCCAGCAGCTTAACAGGGGTAAATGAGCAGTTCTTC. This codes for CASSLTGVNEQFF.

J is TRBJ1-4 and V is TRBV5-1, with 7 nucleotides matching TRBD1. V gave up 4 bases and J gave up 6 bases; unmatched junction bases: 9. Looked up from germline, CDR1 is SGHRS and CDR2 is YFSETQ. CDR3 size: 15 residues. This CDR3 is CASSPQGTEDEKLFF. The CDR3 DNA sequence: TGCGCCAGCAGCCCGCAGGGGACAGAGGATGAAAAACTGTTTTTT.

The chain employs TRBV6-5 and TRBJ1-2, with D uncertain. Germline loops: CDR1 MNHEY, CDR2 SVGAGI. The V end lost 4 bases, the J end lost 8 bases, and 17 bases lay between the germline ends. The CDR3 covers 14 residues. CDR3 DNA: TGTGCCAGCAGTTTCGAAGGGAGCCTAGGAGGCTACACCTTC. Its translation: CASSFEGSLGGYTF.

The chain recombines TRBV27 with TRBJ2-7; 15 bases are a match to TRBD2. The CDR3 consists of 16 residues. The J segment lost 6 bases and the V segment lost 5 bases, leaving 8 bases of the junction unmatched. Germline CDR1 reads MNHEY; CDR2 reads SMNVEV (reference sequence). CDR3 residues: CASSLGLAGGGGEQYF. The DNA for the CDR3 is TGTGCCAGCAGTCTTGGACTAGCGGGAGGGGGCGGCGAGCAGTACTTC.

The chain links TRBV29-1 to TRBJ2-3, with TRBD1 identical over 8 bases. There are 13 residues in the CDR3. Trimming at V came to 2 bases and at J to 3 bases, leaving 1 base not matched to a gene. Germline V CDR1 and CDR2: SQVTM, ANQGSEA. The CDR3 DNA reads TGCAGCGTTGAAAGGACAGGGACAGATACGCAGTATTTT. This encodes CSVERTGTDTQYF.

This clone came up once. J is TRBJ1-1 and V is TRBV6-2 or TRBV6-3, with D unresolved. Trimming took off 4 bases at V and 1 base at J, with 10 bases between the two ends. Per the germline V gene, CDR1 is MNHEY and CDR2 is SVGEGT. The CDR3 sequence is 14 residues long. The CDR3 nucleotides are TGTGCCAGCAGTTTATCTAAAAGGAACACTGAAGCTTTCTTT. Translation: CASSLSKRNTEAFF.

The chain has TRBV7-9 and TRBJ1-4; unclear D gene. Trimming took off 3 bases at V and 8 bases at J, with 16 bases between the two ends. Per the germline V gene, CDR1 is SEHNR and CDR2 is FQNEAQ (reference sequence). CDR3 length: 15 amino acids. The CDR3 spells CASSFRQTKVEKLFF. CDR3 DNA: TGTGCCAGCAGCTTTCGCCAGACAAAGGTCGAAAAACTGTTTTTT. Using reference TRBV7-9 and TRBJ1-4 for the parts outside the CDR3, the full variable domain is DTGVSQNPRHKITKRGQNVTFRCDPISEHNRLYWYRQTLGQGPEFLTYFQNEAQLEKSRLLSDRFSAERPKGSFSTLEIQRTEQGDSAMYLCASSFRQTKVEKLFFGSGTQLSVL.

The chain is built from TRBV6-5 and TRBJ2-7; D unresolved. Trimming took off 7 bases at V and 3 bases at J, with 13 bases between the two ends. CDR1 is MNHEY and CDR2 is SVGAGI in the germline V gene. The CDR3 runs to 13 residues. The CDR3 region has the DNA TGTGCCAGCAACCCCTCGGCGGTCTACGAGCAGTACTTC. This sequence encodes CASNPSAVYEQYF.

V is TRBV15 and J is TRBJ2-5, with 7 bases lining up with TRBD2. This CDR3 spans 15 amino acids. The trim removed 1 base at V and 1 base at J, leaving 3 bases unmatched. From germline, CDR1 is LNHNV and CDR2 YYDKDF (reference sequence). In DNA form, the CDR3 reads TGTGCCACCAGCAGAGGTCTAGCGGCCCAAGAGACCCAGTACTTC. This codes for CATSRGLAAQETQYF.

The rearrangement joins TRBV7-3 to TRBJ2-5, with a tentative D call TRBD1 (6 bases). V was shortened by 2 bases and J by 7 bases, with 17 bases between the two germline ends. CDR3 length: 15 residues. The germline V gene has CDR1 SGHTA and CDR2 FQGTGA. The CDR3 here is CASSLVAGAHRTQYF. CDR3 DNA: TGTGCCAGCAGCTTAGTAGCAGGGGCCCACAGGACCCAGTACTTC.

This chain connects TRBV30 to TRBJ1-2; D ambiguous. Trimming took 6 bases from V and 4 from J, leaving 9 bases between them. Germline V CDR1 and CDR2: GTSNPN, SVGIG (reference sequence). The length of the CDR3 is 11 residues. CDR3 residues: CACGRSYGYTF. DNA of the CDR3: TGTGCCTGTGGACGGAGCTATGGCTACACCTTC.

This clone was picked up many times. This chain uses TRBV6-5 with TRBJ2-2; 13 bases line up with TRBD2. Germline CDR1 reads MNHEY; CDR2 reads SVGAGI. The CDR3 is made up of 15 amino acids. The trim removed 6 bases at V and 5 bases at J, leaving 3 bases unmatched. This CDR3 reads CASRWTSGRTGELFF. The CDR3 DNA is TGTGCCAGCAGATGGACTAGCGGGAGAACCGGGGAGCTGTTTTTT.